This passage covers 20 T cell receptor beta chains from one sample sequenced in a study of blood T cell repertoires in COVID-19. Data came from immunoSEQ multiplex PCR; TCRdb stores just in-frame clones and leaves some out. The data show 200,000 to 250,000 clones, with 80% to 90% seen just once and roughly 2.7% held by the top ten. Sequenced material: peripheral blood. These receptors were obtained from a man in his thirties or forties with COVID-19, enrolled during active disease.

This chain links TRBV19 with TRBJ2-3, with 12 bases aligning to TRBD2. The J segment lost 7 bases and the V segment lost 6 bases, leaving 5 bases of the junction unmatched. The CDR3 is 14 amino acids. Germline V lookup: CDR1 LNHDA, CDR2 SQIVND (reference sequence). CDR3 DNA sequence: TGTGCCAGTAGGGCTAGCGGGAGGGGAAATACGCAGTATTTT. It codes for CASRASGRGNTQYF.

This clone has a handful of counts. The rearrangement joins TRBV6-5 to TRBJ2-2; D remains unclear. CDR1 is MNHEY and CDR2 is SVGAGI in the germline V gene. This CDR3 is 12 amino acids long. Trimming stripped 6 bases from V and 9 bases from J, with 11 bases between. In nucleotides, the CDR3 is TGTGCCAGCAGCTCAGGCCCTTGGGAGCTGTTTTTT. Its translation: CASSSGPWELFF.

This clone was counted once. This chain uses TRBV2 with TRBJ2-7; weak D call: TRBD1 (6 bases). Germline CDR1 reads SNHLY; CDR2 reads FYNNEI. V gave up 3 bases and J gave up 6 bases, with 18 bases separating them. CDR3 length: 15 residues. CDR3: CASSDRSRGIFEQYF. The CDR3 coding sequence is TGTGCCAGCAGTGATAGAAGCAGGGGAATATTCGAGCAGTACTTC. Full variable domain (outside the CDR3, taken from reference TRBV2 and TRBJ2-7): EPEVTQTPSHQVTQMGQEVILRCVPISNHLYFYWYRQILGQKVEFLVSFYNNEISEKSEIFDDQFSVERPDGSNFTLKIRSTKLEDSAMYFCASSDRSRGIFEQYFGPGTRLTVT.

The rearrangement links TRBV5-1 to TRBJ2-1, with D maybe TRBD1 (6 bases). Germline V gene sequence: CDR1 SGHRS, CDR2 YFSETQ. Trimming stripped 0 bases from V and 6 bases from J, with 13 bases between. The CDR3 covers 15 residues. CDR3 coding DNA: TGCGCCAGCAGCTTGGGTACAGGGTCCGGCAATGAGCAGTTCTTC. It translates to CASSLGTGSGNEQFF.

J is TRBJ1-5 and V is TRBV3-1 (or the pseudogene TRBV3-2); D is ambiguous. V was shortened by 1 base and J by 4 bases, with 20 bases between the two germline ends. The CDR3 totals 18 residues. Germline V lookup: CDR1 LGHDT, CDR2 YNNKEL (reference sequence). CDR3 in DNA: TGTGCCAGCAGCCAAGGGTTAAGTACGGGGTCAGAAAATCAGCCCCAGCATTTT. Its translation: CASSQGLSTGSENQPQHF.

The V and J genes are TRBV11-2 and TRBJ2-1, with 13 bases aligning to TRBD2. From germline, CDR1 is SGHAT and CDR2 FQNNGV. The CDR3 length is 17 residues. After removal of 0 bases from V and 5 bases from J, the junction contained 4 bases not matched to a gene. Here the CDR3 DNA reads TGTGCCAGCAGCTTAGAAACTAGCGGGAGGGTTCACAATGAGCAGTTCTTC. This sequence encodes CASSLETSGRVHNEQFF.

This clone appeared a few times. This sequence joins TRBV5-6 and TRBJ1-1; D might be TRBD1 (5 bases). The CDR3 is made up of 15 amino acids. CDR1 and CDR2 (germline): SGHDT, YYEEEE. Trimming took off 2 bases at V and 0 bases at J, with 11 bases between the two ends. CDR3 in amino acids: CASSFAGMMNTEAFF. The DNA for the CDR3 is TGTGCCAGCAGCTTTGCAGGGATGATGAACACTGAAGCTTTCTTT.

The rearrangement links TRBV7-8 to TRBJ1-6; D gene unclear. The CDR3 contains 17 residues. From germline, CDR1 is SGHVS and CDR2 FQNEAQ. Trimming took off 1 base at V and 0 bases at J, with 10 bases between the two ends. The CDR3 DNA sequence: TGTGCCAGCAGCTTAGAGGCGGTGAGCTCCTATAATTCACCCCTCCACTTT. Amino acids: CASSLEAVSSYNSPLHF.

CDR3 amino acids: CASSRNSLNYGYTF. CDR3 sequence (DNA): TGTGCCAGCTCACGGAACAGCTTGAACTATGGCTACACCTTC. The rearrangement joins TRBV18 to TRBJ1-2, with D unclear. Germline CDR1 and CDR2: KGHSH and LQKENI. CDR3 length equals 14 residues. Trimming took 4 bases from V and 2 from J, leaving 11 bases between them. The whole variable domain, filled in from reference TRBV18 and TRBJ1-2, reads NAGVMQNPRHLVRRRGQEARLRCSPMKGHSHVYWYRQLPEEGLKFMVYLQKENIIDESGMPKERFSAEFPKEGPSILRIQQVVRGDSAAYFCASSRNSLNYGYTFGSGTRLTVV.

V gene TRBV28 combines with J gene TRBJ1-2; D is undetermined. Germline V gives CDR1 MDHEN, CDR2 SYDVKM. The CDR3 extends over 12 amino acids. V lost 11 bases and J 8 bases, leaving 18 bases between the germline ends. The CDR3 is CAVARSGEGYTF. The CDR3, as DNA: TGTGCCGTAGCCCGCTCGGGAGAGGGCTACACCTTC.

This sequence joins TRBV5-6 and TRBJ1-2, with 7 bases identical to TRBD1. V lost 0 bases, J lost 4 bases, and 9 bases stayed unmatched. This CDR3 region has 16 residues. Germline V gene sequence: CDR1 SGHDT, CDR2 YYEEEE. This chain's CDR3 is CASSLGGGGASYGYTF. CDR3 DNA sequence: TGTGCCAGCAGCTTGGGAGGAGGGGGCGCGTCCTATGGCTACACCTTC.

This clone was detected only once. The chain recombines TRBV24-1 with TRBJ1-2; possibly TRBD1 for D (5 bases). CDR3 length: 15 residues. V was trimmed by 9 bases and J by 6 bases, leaving 22 bases between them. Germline assignment: CDR1 KGHDR and CDR2 SFDVKD. The CDR3 DNA sequence: TGTGCCACCCCTACCCACAGGCAGGGAATGCATGGCTACACCTTC. It yields the protein CATPTHRQGMHGYTF.

The rearrangement links TRBV13 to TRBJ2-1; unclear D gene. The CDR3 is 15 amino acids. With 0 bases removed from V and 0 bases from J, the gap between germline ends came to 6 bases. Germline loops: CDR1 PRHDT, CDR2 FYEKMQ (reference sequence). CDR3 in amino acids: CASSLGTPSYNEQFF. The CDR3 coding sequence is TGTGCCAGCAGCTTAGGGACTCCCTCCTACAATGAGCAGTTCTTC.

This chain joins TRBV18 and TRBJ2-5; D possibly corresponds to TRBD2 (5 bases). The germline gives CDR1 KGHSH, CDR2 LQKENI. The CDR3 consists of 16 residues. Deletions cut 0 bases from V and 10 bases from J, with 21 bases between. In DNA form, the CDR3 reads TGTGCCAGCTCACCACCAGTTAACTCCTGGGGAGCGGTCCAGTACTTC. This sequence encodes CASSPPVNSWGAVQYF.

The chain carries TRBV15 and TRBJ2-7; possible D gene TRBD1, 7 bases. Trimming cost V 1 base and J 3 bases, with 22 bases left between them. The CDR3 is 18 residues long. Germline V gene lookup returns CDR1 LNHNV and CDR2 YYDKDF (reference sequence). This chain's CDR3 is CATSRVGSGQGEVYEQYF. CDR3 DNA: TGTGCCACCAGCAGAGTTGGTTCTGGGCAGGGGGAGGTCTACGAGCAGTACTTC.

The rearrangement uses TRBV5-6 and TRBJ1-1; no reliable D call. Deletions cut 0 bases from V and 2 bases from J, with 11 bases between. CDR1 is SGHDT, CDR2 YYEEEE, per germline. The CDR3 has 15 amino acids. CDR3 sequence reads: CASSLGAGLNTEAFF. The CDR3 DNA reads TGTGCCAGCAGCTTGGGGGCAGGTTTAAACACTGAAGCTTTCTTT. The entire variable domain, with the rest obtained from reference TRBV5-6 and TRBJ1-1, is as follows: DAGVTQSPTHLIKTRGQQVTLRCSPKSGHDTVSWYQQALGQGPQFIFQYYEEEERQRGNFPDRFSGHQFPNYSSELNVNALLLGDSALYLCASSLGAGLNTEAFFGQGTRLTVV.

CDR3 sequence: CASDREDEQYF. DNA for the CDR3: TGTGCCAGCGACAGGGAGGACGAGCAGTACTTC. The V and J genes are TRBV3-1 (or the pseudogene TRBV3-2) and TRBJ2-7, with a tentative D call TRBD1 (7 bases). This CDR3 contains 11 residues. V lost 8 bases and J lost 5, with 10 bases in between. The germline V gene has CDR1 LGHDT and CDR2 YNNKEL (reference sequence).

The chain combines TRBV9 with TRBJ1-1, with TRBD1 matching 7 bases. This CDR3 contains 13 residues. The V gene's germline CDR1 is SGDLS and CDR2 YYNGEE. J lost 6 bases, V lost 3 bases, and 5 bases had no gene match. The CDR3 loop reads CASSGGQLAEAFF. The CDR3 coding sequence is TGTGCCAGCAGCGGGGGACAGCTCGCTGAAGCTTTCTTT.

This chain links TRBV30 with TRBJ2-7; the match to TRBD1 covers 9 bases. The germline gives CDR1 GTSNPN, CDR2 SVGIG (reference sequence). V lost 3 bases to trimming and J lost 3 bases; unmatched junction nucleotides: 9. The CDR3 has 15 residues. The CDR3 DNA reads TGTGCCTGGAGCCCATCACACAGGGGGCGCTACGAGCAGTACTTC. Its protein is CAWSPSHRGRYEQYF.

With regard to this clone: This same CDR3 is encoded by further DNA sequences in the sample. The chain links TRBV7-3 to TRBJ2-7; 8 bases are shared with TRBD1. The CDR3 is 14 amino acids. Trimming at V came to 2 bases and at J to 3 bases, leaving 3 bases not matched to a gene. From germline, CDR1 is SGHTA and CDR2 FQGTGA. The CDR3 DNA reads as TGTGCCAGCAGCTTACTCGGACAGGGCTACGAGCAGTACTTC. Amino acids: CASSLLGQGYEQYF.